This TCR beta chain was captured by sequencing in a study of shared clonotypes between healthy human individuals. V shed 4 bases, J shed 2 bases, and the junction held 14 bases outside the gene matches. The V gene's germline CDR1 is ENHRY and CDR2 SYGVKD. This CDR3 region has 17 residues. Sequencing was performed with immunoSEQ multiplex PCR; in TCRdb, only in-frame clones are kept and a portion is missing. This table has a few million clones, about 90% appearing once. This clone was detected once. The rearrangement links TRBV10-3 to TRBJ2-7; the match to TRBD2 covers 7 bases. The sequence was obtained from a man aged 18 to 30 in good health. Some clones in this sample may be carry-over from other donors' samples. The sample consisted of naive CD4+ T cells from PBMCs. Subset described: CD45RA+ positively selected. The CDR3 here is CAISASFRDYSAYEQYF. The CDR3 region has the DNA TGTGCCATCAGTGCCTCTTTCCGGGACTACTCAGCCTACGAGCAGTACTTC.